This TCR beta chain is drawn from a study of OX40 agonist ivuxolimab in advanced cancers. Across the study: Dose-escalation patients were diagnosed with hepatocellular carcinoma, melanoma, renal cell cancer or head and neck cancer.

V was trimmed by 4 bases and J by 3 bases, leaving 17 bases between them. The CDR3 is 16 amino acids. Germline CDR1 is SGHDN and CDR2 is FVKESK. Only in-frame clones appear in the TCRdb table, and some are missing; sequencing was by immunoSEQ multiplex PCR. The table lists 45,000 to 50,000 clones, 85% to 90% of them singletons. This clonotype originated in an adult with an advanced solid tumor such as melanoma, head and neck, liver or kidney cancer. This chain links TRBV14 with TRBJ2-3, with D possibly TRBD1 on 6 matching bases. Source: CD4+ or CD8+ T cells sorted from blood, taken in a trial of the OX40 agonist ivuxolimab. CDR3 protein: CASSPEQGHRTDTQYF. The DNA of the CDR3 is TGTGCCAGCAGCCCTGAGCAGGGGCACCGGACAGATACGCAGTATTTT.